Many counts were recorded for the clone carrying this T cell receptor beta chain. This CDR3 is built from 15 residues. The V end was cut by 5 bases, the J end by 7 bases, with 18 bases between. Germline V gives CDR1 SGHVS, CDR2 FNYEAQ. TCRdb itself ran the RT-PCR reads through MiXCR, one entry per CDR3 protein. Among hundreds of thousands of distinct CDR3 sequences listed, more than 13% were seen once. Source material: memory CD4+ T cells from blood. The rearrangement uses TRBV7-6 and TRBJ2-1; TRBD2 is a possible D gene (6 bases). This sequence originates from a female donor in good health, serving as a healthy control. CDR3 nucleotide sequence: TGTGCCAGCAGCATAGGACTCGCCGCGGGGAATGAGCAGTTCTTC. Translated, it gives CASSIGLAAGNEQFF. The full variable domain, its missing parts supplied by reference TRBV7-6 and TRBJ2-1, is GAGVSQSPRYKVTKRGQDVALRCDPISGHVSLYWYRQALGQGPEFLTYFNYEAQQDKSGLPNDRFSAERPEGSISTLTIQRTEQRDSAMYRCASSIGLAAGNEQFFGPGTRLTVL.